What follows are 9 T cell receptor beta chains derived from one specimen sequenced in a study of blood T cell repertoires in COVID-19. Data came from immunoSEQ multiplex PCR; TCRdb stores just in-frame clones and leaves some out. The sample contains 210,000 or so clones, about 90% of which appear only once. Sequenced: peripheral blood. These receptors all stem from a man aged 18 to 30 with active or convalescent COVID-19.

The count of this clone is one. The V call is TRBV19, the J call TRBJ2-3; 7 nucleotides match TRBD2. CDR1 is LNHDA, CDR2 SQIVND, per germline (reference sequence). V lost 3 bases and J lost 5; bases outside the gene matches: 17. The CDR3 spans 18 residues. CDR3 sequence (DNA): TGTGCCAGTAGTATCCAGAAGTCAGCGGGGTGGGGCGGAGATACGCAGTATTTT. This codes for CASSIQKSAGWGGDTQYF. Drawing the rest from reference TRBV19 and TRBJ2-3, the complete variable domain is DGGITQSPKYLFRKEGQNVTLSCEQNLNHDAMYWYRQDPGQGLRLIYYSQIVNDFQKGDIAEGYSVSREKKESFPLTVTSAQKNPTAFYLCASSIQKSAGWGGDTQYFGPGTRLTVL.

CDR3 sequence (DNA): TGTGCCTGGAGTATCAGAGCGGGAGGGACCCAGTACTTC. It yields the protein CAWSIRAGGTQYF. The chain joins TRBV30 to TRBJ2-5; TRBD2 matches at 9 bases. The CDR3 consists of 13 residues. J lost 7 bases, V lost 2 bases, and 5 bases had no gene match. The germline V gene encodes CDR1 GTSNPN and CDR2 SVGIG (reference sequence). Full variable domain (remainder filled in from reference TRBV30 and TRBJ2-5): SQTIHQWPATLVQPVGSPLSLECTVEGTSNPNLYWYRQAAGRGLQLLFYSVGIGQISSEVPQNLSASRPQDRQFILSSKKLLLSDSGFYLCAWSIRAGGTQYFGPGTRLLVL.

The chain links TRBV29-1 to TRBJ2-3; 8 bases match TRBD2. The CDR3 length is 14 residues. J lost 5 bases, V lost 6 bases, and 10 bases had no gene match. Germline V gene sequence: CDR1 SQVTM, CDR2 ANQGSEA. In DNA form, the CDR3 reads TGCAGCGTCGACGGACTAGCAGGAGGAGATACGCAGTATTTT. Its protein is CSVDGLAGGDTQYF.

This clone appeared a single time. The chain combines TRBV4-2 with TRBJ2-1, with a tentative D call TRBD2 (6 bases). CDR1 and CDR2 from the germline V gene are LGHNA and YNFKEQ. Trimming took off 4 bases at V and 7 bases at J, with 20 bases between the two ends. This CDR3 has 16 amino acids. CDR3 in DNA: TGTGCCAGCAGCCCTGGGACTTCTCTGACCTTAAATGAGCAGTTCTTC. It is translated as CASSPGTSLTLNEQFF.

V usage is TRBV2 and J usage is TRBJ1-4; possible D gene TRBD1, 5 bases. The germline CDR1 and CDR2 sequences are SNHLY and FYNNEI. This CDR3 region has 13 residues. V lost 5 bases and J lost 8, with 12 bases in between. In nucleotides, the CDR3 is TGTGCCAGCAGTCCCGCAAGGGGAGAAAAACTGTTTTTT. Amino acids: CASSPARGEKLFF.

The chain carries TRBV5-4 and TRBJ2-7; TRBD1 matches at 9 bases. The V segment lost 4 bases and the J segment 5 bases; nucleotides outside the gene matches: 7. This CDR3 is built from 14 residues. The V gene's germline CDR1 is SGHNT and CDR2 YYREEE (reference sequence). CDR3 bases: TGTGCCAGCAGCCCGGACAGGGGTCCCAACGAGCAGTACTTC. Translation: CASSPDRGPNEQYF.

The chain has TRBV20-1 and TRBJ2-7; D gene ambiguous. Germline V lookup: CDR1 DFQATT, CDR2 SNEGSKA (reference sequence). CDR3 size: 11 residues. V gave up 6 bases and J gave up 5 bases, with 11 bases separating them. Written as DNA, the CDR3 is TGCAGTGCCCCGTCTCTCCACGAGCAGTACTTC. Its translation: CSAPSLHEQYF.

The chain carries TRBV7-9 and TRBJ1-5, with TRBD1 as a possible D gene (6 bases). Germline V gene lookup returns CDR1 SEHNR and CDR2 FQNEAQ (reference sequence). Trimming pared 4 bases from V and 4 bases from J, leaving 8 bases between. The CDR3 spans 13 residues. This CDR3 reads CASSWGPNQPQHF. CDR3 DNA: TGTGCCAGCAGCTGGGGGCCTAATCAGCCCCAGCATTTT.

The genes are TRBV19 and TRBJ2-7; tentatively, D is TRBD2 (5 bases). Trimming removed 5 bases from V and 4 bases from J, with 15 bases in between. The CDR3 contains 14 residues. The V gene's germline CDR1 is LNHDA and CDR2 SQIVND (reference sequence). As DNA, the CDR3 is TGTGCCAGTAGTCCGGCTACCCGGGAATACGAGCAGTACTTC. Protein: CASSPATREYEQYF.